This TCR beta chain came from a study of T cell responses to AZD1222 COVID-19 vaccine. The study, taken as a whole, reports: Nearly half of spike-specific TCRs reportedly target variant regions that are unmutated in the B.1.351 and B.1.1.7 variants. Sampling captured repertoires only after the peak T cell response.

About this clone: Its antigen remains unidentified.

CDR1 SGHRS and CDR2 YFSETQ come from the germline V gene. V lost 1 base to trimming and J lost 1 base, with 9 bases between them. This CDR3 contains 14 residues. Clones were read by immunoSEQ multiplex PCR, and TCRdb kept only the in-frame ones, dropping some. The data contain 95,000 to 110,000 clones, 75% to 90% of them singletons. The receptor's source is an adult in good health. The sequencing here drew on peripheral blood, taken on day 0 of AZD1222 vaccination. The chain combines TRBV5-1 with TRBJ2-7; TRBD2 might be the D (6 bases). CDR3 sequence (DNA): TGCGCCAGCAGCTTGAGTCTAGCGTCCTACGAGCAGTACTTC. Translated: CASSLSLASYEQYF.